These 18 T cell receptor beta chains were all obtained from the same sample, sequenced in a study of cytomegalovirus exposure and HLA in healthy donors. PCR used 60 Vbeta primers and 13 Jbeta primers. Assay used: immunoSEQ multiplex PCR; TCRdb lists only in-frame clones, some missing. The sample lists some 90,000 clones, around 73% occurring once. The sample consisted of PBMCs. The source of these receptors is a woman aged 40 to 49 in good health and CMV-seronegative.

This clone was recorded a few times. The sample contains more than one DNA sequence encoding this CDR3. CDR3 bases: TGTGCCAGCAGCAGTGGGGGGGAGACCCAGTACTTC. Translated: CASSSGGETQYF. The chain carries TRBV2 and TRBJ2-5, with D perhaps TRBD2 (6 bases). Germline V CDR1 and CDR2: SNHLY, FYNNEI. The V end was cut by 6 bases, the J end by 5 bases, with 10 bases between. This CDR3 is built from 12 residues.

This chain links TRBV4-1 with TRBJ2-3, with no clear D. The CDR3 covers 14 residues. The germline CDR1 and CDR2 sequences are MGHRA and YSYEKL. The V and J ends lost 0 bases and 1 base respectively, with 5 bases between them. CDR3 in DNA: TGCGCCAGCAGCCAAGATCCGGGCACAGATACGCAGTATTTT. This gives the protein CASSQDPGTDTQYF.

The chain's CDR3 is CASSQDLAGAKNIQYF. The CDR3 DNA is TGTGCCAGCAGCCAAGATCTGGCCGGGGCCAAAAACATTCAGTACTTC. This sequence joins TRBV4-2 and TRBJ2-4; no definite D call. CDR3 length equals 16 residues. Trimming stripped 0 bases from V and 1 base from J, with 10 bases between. Germline V gives CDR1 LGHNA, CDR2 YNFKEQ.

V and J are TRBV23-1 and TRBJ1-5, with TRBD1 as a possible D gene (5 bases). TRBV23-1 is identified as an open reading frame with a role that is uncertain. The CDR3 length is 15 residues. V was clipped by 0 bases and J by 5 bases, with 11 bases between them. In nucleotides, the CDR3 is TGCGCCAGCAGTCAATCCGGCAGGGAGGATCAGCCCCAGCATTTT. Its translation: CASSQSGREDQPQHF.

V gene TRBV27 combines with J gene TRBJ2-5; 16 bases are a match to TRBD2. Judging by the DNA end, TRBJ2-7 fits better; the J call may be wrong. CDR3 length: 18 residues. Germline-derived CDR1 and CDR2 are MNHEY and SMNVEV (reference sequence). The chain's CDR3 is CASSLGLAGGYYNPEQYF. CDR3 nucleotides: TGTGCCAGCAGCCTGGGACTAGCGGGAGGGTACTACAACCCCGAGCAGTACTTC.

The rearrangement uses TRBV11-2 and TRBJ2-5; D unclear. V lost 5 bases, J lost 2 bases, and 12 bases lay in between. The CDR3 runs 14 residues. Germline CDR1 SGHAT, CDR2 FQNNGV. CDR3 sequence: CASSPRRWQETQYF. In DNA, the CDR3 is TGTGCCAGCAGCCCTAGAAGGTGGCAAGAGACCCAGTACTTC.

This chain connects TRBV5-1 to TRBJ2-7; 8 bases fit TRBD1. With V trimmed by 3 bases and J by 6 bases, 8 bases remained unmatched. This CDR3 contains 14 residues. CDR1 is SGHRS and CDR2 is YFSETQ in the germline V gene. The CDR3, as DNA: TGCGCCAGCAGCTCAGGACAGGGCGTGGGCGAGCAGTACTTC. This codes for CASSSGQGVGEQYF.

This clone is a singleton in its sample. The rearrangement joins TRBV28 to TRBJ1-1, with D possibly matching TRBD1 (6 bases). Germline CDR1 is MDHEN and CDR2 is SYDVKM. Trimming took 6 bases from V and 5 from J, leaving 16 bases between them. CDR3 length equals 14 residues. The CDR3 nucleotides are TGTGCCAGCAGAACTACAGGGCGTGGAACTGAAGCTTTCTTT. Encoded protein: CASRTTGRGTEAFF. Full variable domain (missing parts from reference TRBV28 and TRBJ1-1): DVKVTQSSRYLVKRTGEKVFLECVQDMDHENMFWYRQDPGLGLRLIYFSYDVKMKEKGDIPEGYSVSREKKERFSLILESASTNQTSMYLCASRTTGRGTEAFFGQGTRLTVV.

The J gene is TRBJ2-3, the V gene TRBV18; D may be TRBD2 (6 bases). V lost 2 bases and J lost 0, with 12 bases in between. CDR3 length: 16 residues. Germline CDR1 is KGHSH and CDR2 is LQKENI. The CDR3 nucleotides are TGTGCCAGCTCACCATTCCAGGGACTTAGCACAGATACGCAGTATTTT. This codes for CASSPFQGLSTDTQYF.

In nucleotides, the CDR3 is TGCAGCGTTGAATTAGTACTAGCAGGCACAGATACGCAGTATTTT. Protein: CSVELVLAGTDTQYF. The rearrangement uses TRBV29-1 and TRBJ2-3, with D possibly TRBD2 on 6 matching bases. The germline V and J ends were trimmed by 2 bases and 1 base, with 13 bases remaining between them. Germline assignment: CDR1 SQVTM and CDR2 ANQGSEA. This CDR3 has 15 residues.

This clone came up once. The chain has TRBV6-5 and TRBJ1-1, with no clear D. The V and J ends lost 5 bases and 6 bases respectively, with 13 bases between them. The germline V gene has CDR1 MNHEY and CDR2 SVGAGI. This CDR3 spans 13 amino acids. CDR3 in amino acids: CASSEARQAEAFF. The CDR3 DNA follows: TGTGCCAGCAGTGAAGCCCGACAAGCTGAAGCTTTCTTT.

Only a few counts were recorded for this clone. The CDR3 bases are TGTGCCAGCAGTAAGAAACAGACTGAAGCTTTCTTT. It specifies CASSKKQTEAFF. The chain is built from TRBV28 and TRBJ1-1, with unresolved D. Germline CDR1 and CDR2: MDHEN and SYDVKM. Deletions cut 5 bases from V and 5 bases from J, with 9 bases between. The CDR3 is 12 residues long.

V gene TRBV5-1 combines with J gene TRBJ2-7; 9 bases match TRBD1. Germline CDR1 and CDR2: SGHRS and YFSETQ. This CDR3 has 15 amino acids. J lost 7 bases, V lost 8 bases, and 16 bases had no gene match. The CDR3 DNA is TGCGCCAGTACCGACCCGGGACAGGGATTAAATGAGCAGTACGTC. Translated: CASTDPGQGLNEQYV.

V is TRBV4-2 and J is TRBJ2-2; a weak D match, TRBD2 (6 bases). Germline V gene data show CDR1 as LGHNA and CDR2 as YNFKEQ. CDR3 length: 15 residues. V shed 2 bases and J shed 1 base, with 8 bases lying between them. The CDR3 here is CASSQRRENTGELFF. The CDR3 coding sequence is TGTGCCAGCAGCCAAAGGCGGGAGAACACCGGGGAGCTGTTTTTT.

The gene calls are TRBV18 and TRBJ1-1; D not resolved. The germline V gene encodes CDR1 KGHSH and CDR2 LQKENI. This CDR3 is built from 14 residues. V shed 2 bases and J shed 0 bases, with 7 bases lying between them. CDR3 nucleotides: TGTGCCAGCTCACCAGAGGGTGTGAACACTGAAGCTTTCTTT. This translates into CASSPEGVNTEAFF.

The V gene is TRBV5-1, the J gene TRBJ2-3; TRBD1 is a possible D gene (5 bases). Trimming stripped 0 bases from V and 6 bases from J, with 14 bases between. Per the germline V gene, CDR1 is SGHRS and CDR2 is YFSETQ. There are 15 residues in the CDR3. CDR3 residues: CASSLVSRKGDTQYF. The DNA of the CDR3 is TGCGCCAGCAGCTTGGTAAGCAGGAAGGGGGATACGCAGTATTTT.

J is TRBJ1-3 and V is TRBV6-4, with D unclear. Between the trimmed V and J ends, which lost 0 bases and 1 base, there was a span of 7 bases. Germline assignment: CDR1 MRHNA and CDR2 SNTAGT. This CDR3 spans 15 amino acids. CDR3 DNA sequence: TGTGCCAGCAGTGACTCCTGGGCTTCTGGAAACACCATATATTTT. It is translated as CASSDSWASGNTIYF.

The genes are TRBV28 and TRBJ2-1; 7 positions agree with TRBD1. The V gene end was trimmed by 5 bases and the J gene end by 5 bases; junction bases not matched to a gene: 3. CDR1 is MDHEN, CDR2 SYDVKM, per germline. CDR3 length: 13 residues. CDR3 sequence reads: CASSTGDHNEQFF. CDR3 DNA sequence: TGTGCCAGCAGTACAGGGGACCACAATGAGCAGTTCTTC.